Listed below are T cell receptor beta chains from one sample, sequenced in a study of blood T cell repertoires in COVID-19. The protocol was immunoSEQ multiplex PCR, while the TCRdb copy is restricted to in-frame clones and leaves out a portion. The sample holds 400,000 to 500,000 clones, 70% to 90% seen once. Material: peripheral blood. Receptors were obtained from a woman aged 25 to 39 with active or convalescent COVID-19. Both conserved end residues are trimmed from each CDR3.

V gene	J gene	CDR3 protein
TRBV27	TRBJ2-5	ASSSGQGVLQETQY
TRBV6-1	TRBJ1-5	ASSGGGRTGKNQPQH
TRBV5-1	TRBJ1-1	ASSLAGNTEAF
TRBV15	TRBJ2-3	ATGTQAADTQY
TRBV13	TRBJ1-2	ASSLGIVLPGGGYT
TRBV6-1	TRBJ2-2	ASSEMLLAVNTGELF
TRBV4-1	TRBJ1-3	ASSQVIEGITGNTIY
TRBV5-1	TRBJ1-5	ASSPGGTGWEPQH
TRBV4-1	TRBJ1-2	ASSQETGYPNYGYT
TRBV5-5	TRBJ2-7	ASSLGTGAYEQY
TRBV5-1	TRBJ2-7	ASSEDRVPSYEQY
TRBV6-1	TRBJ2-7	ASSERDSHEQY
TRBV12-2	TRBJ2-3	ASRLPPRAYPSTDTQY
TRBV2	TRBJ2-3	ASSGLAGDQY
TRBV27	TRBJ1-5	ASSFPGRPQH
TRBV19	TRBJ2-7	ASSLGLAEYSYEQY
TRBV19	TRBJ1-2	ASSIGSGVGYYGYT
TRBV12-5	TRBJ2-1	ASGLYGGDAYNEQF
TRBV4-1	TRBJ1-2	ASSQEGQIYGYT
TRBV3-1/TRBV3-2	TRBJ1-3	ASSQLTGPSGNTIY
TRBV5-1	TRBJ2-1	ASSLVTGVTYNEQF
TRBV5-1	TRBJ2-3	ASSRGYGGPVTDTQY
TRBV9	TRBJ1-3	ASSVYDSGNTIY
TRBV2	TRBJ2-5	ASSDKGTSIETQY
TRBV3-1/TRBV3-2	TRBJ2-1	ASGSGLAVYNEQF
TRBV6-6	TRBJ1-1	ASSYSQANTEAF
TRBV5-4	TRBJ1-2	ASSLDRVYGYT
TRBV19	TRBJ1-4	ASSIVVATGHGGLF
TRBV9	TRBJ1-1	ASAGSMNTEAF
TRBV6-5	TRBJ1-1	ASSTRDRVTEAF
TRBV10-3	TRBJ1-2	AISGPTRGQGAPGYT
TRBV2	TRBJ1-4	ASSMDRANEKLF
TRBV7-6	TRBJ2-2	ASSSQGSGTGELF
TRBV18	TRBJ2-1	ASSPQGNEQF
TRBV2	TRBJ1-3	ASSEARGGRNTIY
TRBV19	TRBJ1-5	ASSIENGSNQPQH
TRBV14	TRBJ2-7	ASSQVVAPLYEQY
TRBV11-2	TRBJ2-1	ASSLIAGGLYNEQF
TRBV6-4	TRBJ2-3	ASSEGRSTDTQY
TRBV6-5	TRBJ1-2	ASSNAVTGSYGYT
TRBV3-1/TRBV3-2	TRBJ1-6	ASSSGQGNSPLH
TRBV19	TRBJ1-2	ASSRDSNYGYT